Below are 18 T cell receptor beta chains sequenced from a single sample in a study of cytomegalovirus exposure and HLA in healthy donors. PCR was performed using 60 Vbeta and 13 Jbeta primers. TCRdb keeps only in-frame clones here, not all; method: immunoSEQ multiplex PCR. This sample's clone table lists about 130,000 clones. Sequencing input: PBMCs. The receptors originated from a young man in good health and CMV-seronegative.

V is TRBV28 and J is TRBJ2-7, with TRBD1 as a possible D gene (6 bases). Germline CDR1 reads MDHEN; CDR2 reads SYDVKM. Trimming left V 3 bases short and J 2 bases short, with 14 bases between. This CDR3 is built from 15 residues. CDR3 coding DNA: TGTGCCAGCAGTTTCGTGGGGGCGATGGCCTACGAGCAGTACTTC. This encodes CASSFVGAMAYEQYF.

The chain uses TRBV6-5 and TRBJ1-2; maybe TRBD1 (6 bases). The CDR3 length is 13 residues. Germline V gene sequence: CDR1 MNHEY, CDR2 SVGAGI. V lost 4 bases to trimming and J lost 5 bases, with 11 bases between them. In nucleotides, the CDR3 is TGTGCCAGCAGTTGGACAGCCAATTATGGCTACACCTTC. Translating gives CASSWTANYGYTF.

The rearrangement joins TRBV6-1 to TRBJ1-2, with 10 bases aligning to TRBD1. This CDR3 has 14 amino acids. V gave up 8 bases and J gave up 6 bases; unmatched junction bases: 9. In germline, CDR1 is MNHNS, CDR2 SASEGT. For the CDR3, the DNA is TGTGCCAGCGGAGAAGGACAGGGGGTACATGGCTACACCTTC. It translates to CASGEGQGVHGYTF.

This chain links TRBV6-5 with TRBJ2-1; TRBD2 agrees at 8 bases. J gave up 10 bases and V 4 bases, and 9 bases lay outside the gene matches. The CDR3 extends over 14 amino acids. Germline-derived CDR1 and CDR2 are MNHEY and SVGAGI. CDR3 in amino acids: CASSFPPGGPEQFF. In nucleotides, the CDR3 is TGTGCCAGCAGTTTCCCTCCGGGGGGGCCCGAGCAGTTCTTC.

The chain links TRBV30 to TRBJ2-3; 7 nucleotides line up with TRBD2. Trimming removed 6 bases from V and 4 bases from J; junction bases left unmatched: 7. The CDR3 sequence is 13 residues long. Germline V CDR1 and CDR2: GTSNPN, SVGIG (reference sequence). The CDR3 DNA is TGTGCCTGTTTTGGCGGGGGTTCAGATACGCAGTATTTT. As protein: CACFGGGSDTQYF.

This chain links TRBV10-3 with TRBJ2-2; no reliable D call. In germline, CDR1 is ENHRY, CDR2 SYGVKD. The V end lost 6 bases, the J end lost 3 bases, and 17 bases lay between the germline ends. The CDR3 totals 16 residues. The CDR3 region has the DNA TGTGCCATCAGCCCCTCAGATGTTATGGACACCGGGGAGCTGTTTTTT. Its protein product is CAISPSDVMDTGELFF.

The V gene is TRBV6-1, the J gene TRBJ1-5; the D is unclear. The CDR3 loop spans 14 amino acids. CDR1 is MNHNS, CDR2 SASEGT, per germline. V dropped 7 bases and J dropped 3 bases, with 13 bases sitting between them. The CDR3 sequence is CASTPGVVNQPQHF. In nucleotides, the CDR3 is TGTGCCAGCACTCCCGGGGTTGTCAATCAGCCCCAGCATTTT.

The rearrangement links TRBV4-1 to TRBJ2-1; weak D call: TRBD2 (5 bases). The V end lost 4 bases, the J end lost 0 bases, and 16 bases lay between the germline ends. Germline V gene data show CDR1 as MGHRA and CDR2 as YSYEKL. The CDR3 loop spans 17 amino acids. The CDR3 coding sequence is TGCGCCAGCAGCCCCTTCCCAAGCGGAAGCTCCTACAATGAGCAGTTCTTC. Encoded protein: CASSPFPSGSSYNEQFF.

The chain recombines TRBV7-2 with TRBJ2-7, with a possible D match to TRBD1 (5 bases). The V and J ends lost 3 bases and 6 bases respectively, with 12 bases between them. CDR1 and CDR2 from the germline V gene are SGHTA and FQGNSA. CDR3 length: 13 residues. The CDR3 reads CASSFGLDSEQYF. As DNA, the CDR3 is TGTGCCAGCAGCTTCGGCCTAGACAGCGAGCAGTACTTC.

The chain links TRBV7-8 to TRBJ2-7, with 9 bases lining up with TRBD1. The CDR3 loop spans 14 amino acids. Trimming took 5 bases from V and 6 from J; bases not matched to a gene: 8. Germline V lookup: CDR1 SGHVS, CDR2 FQNEAQ. The DNA for the CDR3 is TGTGCCAGCAGCCTTGGGACAGGGCGCGCCGAGCAGTACTTC. Its translation: CASSLGTGRAEQYF.

J is TRBJ1-6 and V is TRBV6-5; possibly TRBD1 for D (6 bases). The CDR3 runs to 15 residues. Germline values: CDR1 MNHEY, CDR2 SVGAGI. V shed 6 bases and J shed 6 bases, with 15 bases lying between them. In nucleotides, the CDR3 is TGTGCCAGCAGAGAACAGGGTCCGGCTAATTCACCCCTCCACTTT. It encodes CASREQGPANSPLHF.

The chain combines TRBV18 with TRBJ2-1, with TRBD2 identical over 9 bases. V shed 2 bases and J 6 bases; nucleotides not matched to a gene: 5. The CDR3 spans 15 residues. Per germline, CDR1 KGHSH and CDR2 LQKENI. The CDR3 region has the DNA TGTGCCAGCTCACCAGGAGGCGGGAGGGTCAATGAGCAGTTCTTC. Amino acids: CASSPGGGRVNEQFF.

The rearrangement joins TRBV10-3 to TRBJ1-2, with 10 bases aligning to TRBD1. Trimming at V came to 3 bases and at J to 3 bases, leaving 4 bases not matched to a gene. The CDR3 runs 15 residues. The germline gives CDR1 ENHRY, CDR2 SYGVKD. Written as DNA, the CDR3 is TGTGCCATCAGTGAAGGACAGGGGGGATACTATGGCTACACCTTC. Translation gives CAISEGQGGYYGYTF.

The rearrangement uses TRBV28 and TRBJ1-1; D gene ambiguous. The ends were cut back, 7 bases at V and 1 base at J, with 16 bases in the middle. CDR1 and CDR2 from the germline V gene are MDHEN and SYDVKM. The CDR3 is 15 residues long. CDR3 DNA: TGTGCCAGCAACACGGCCGGGGAGGGGAACACTGAAGCTTTCTTT. Its translation: CASNTAGEGNTEAFF.

V gene TRBV19 combines with J gene TRBJ1-6; 9 nucleotides line up with TRBD1. Germline loops: CDR1 LNHDA, CDR2 SQIVND (reference sequence). This CDR3 is built from 15 residues. The V segment lost 4 bases and the J segment 8 bases; nucleotides outside the gene matches: 6. The CDR3 DNA reads TGTGCCAGTAGTACCCGGGACAGGGTGGATTCACCCCTCCACTTT. It translates to CASSTRDRVDSPLHF.

V and J are TRBV5-1 and TRBJ2-1; tentative D call: TRBD1 (6 bases). V was clipped by 4 bases and J by 8 bases, with 19 bases between them. CDR1 SGHRS and CDR2 YFSETQ come from the germline V gene. The CDR3 spans 15 residues. CDR3 protein: CASSLSKQGWDEQFF. As DNA, the CDR3 is TGCGCCAGCAGCCTCTCGAAACAGGGTTGGGATGAGCAGTTCTTC.

The chain uses TRBV18 and TRBJ1-2; no reliable D call. Germline loops: CDR1 KGHSH, CDR2 LQKENI. Trimming left V 2 bases short and J 5 bases short, with 24 bases between. CDR3 length equals 18 residues. CDR3 residues: CASSPSSTSPGGTYGYTF. The CDR3 bases are TGTGCCAGCTCACCATCTTCTACATCCCCTGGAGGAACTTATGGCTACACCTTC. Full variable domain (remainder filled in from reference TRBV18 and TRBJ1-2): NAGVMQNPRHLVRRRGQEARLRCSPMKGHSHVYWYRQLPEEGLKFMVYLQKENIIDESGMPKERFSAEFPKEGPSILRIQQVVRGDSAAYFCASSPSSTSPGGTYGYTFGSGTRLTVV.

The CDR3: CASSTWTFSNTEAFF. CDR3 sequence (DNA): TGTGCCAGCAGTACCTGGACTTTCTCGAACACTGAAGCTTTCTTT. The V and J genes are TRBV6-1 and TRBJ1-1; D ambiguous. Trimming took 5 bases from V and 1 from J, leaving 14 bases between them. Germline V gene lookup returns CDR1 MNHNS and CDR2 SASEGT. The CDR3 sequence is 15 residues long.